This paragraph covers one T cell receptor beta chain sequence. As originally analysed: Counts of nucleated cells, estimated from reference gene primer amplification, were obtained. Using immunoSEQ multiplex PCR, the repertoire was profiled, and TCRdb retains in-frame clones only, with some absent. D and trimming come from the DNA, and the V and J calls and clone size come from that table. Of around 170,000 clones listed, approximately 83% are singletons. The data originate from a study of blood T cell repertoires in COVID-19. Across the study: Whether acute or convalescent, the COVID-19 samples came from the United States, Italy and Spain.

The CDR3 contains 16 residues. V was shortened by 6 bases and J by 0 bases, with 17 bases between the two germline ends. From germline, CDR1 is MDHEN and CDR2 SYDVKM. The chain carries TRBV28 and TRBJ1-1; maybe TRBD1 (6 bases). Sequencing used peripheral blood. The TCR sequence derives from a man aged 50 or older with active or convalescent COVID-19. This CDR3 is CASRPSFGQLNTEAFF. DNA for the CDR3: TGTGCCAGCAGACCTAGTTTCGGACAGTTGAACACTGAAGCTTTCTTT.